The following is a T cell receptor beta chain sequence with its context. The antigen is unknown. V was cut by 4 bases and J by 6 bases, with 6 bases left in between. The CDR3 is 12 amino acids. CDR1 LGHNA and CDR2 YSLEER come from the germline V gene. This specimen belongs to a study of cytomegalovirus exposure and HLA in healthy donors. The study, taken as a whole, reports: The only immune exposure information that was available was CMV serostatus. Most CMV-associated TCR beta chains appeared HLA-restricted in a later analysis. It is likely that the observed cluster of highly shared sequence variants was a sequencing artifact.

PCR used 60 Vbeta primers and 13 Jbeta primers. The protocol was immunoSEQ multiplex PCR, while the TCRdb copy is restricted to in-frame clones and leaves out a portion. This table has a few hundred thousand clones, 75% to 80% appearing once. J is TRBJ2-2 and V is TRBV4-3, with unresolved D. The clonotype was recovered from a man aged 18 to 30 in good health and CMV-seronegative. Input material: PBMCs. The CDR3 region has the DNA TGCGCCAGCAGCCGCGGTCCCGGGGAGCTGTTTTTT. It is translated as CASSRGPGELFF.